This T cell receptor (beta chain) was recovered during a study of blood T cells in healthy people across ages. Donors gave 8 to 10 milliliters of peripheral blood apiece. This clonotype was counted only a few times. The J segment lost 7 bases and the V segment lost 1 base, leaving 1 base of the junction unmatched. Germline CDR1 is LGHDT and CDR2 is YNNKEL (reference sequence). The CDR3 is made up of 13 amino acids. The second PCR ran roughly 6 to 12 cycles with a sample-barcoded 5' primer and J-beta primers. Every sample gave at least 2.5 million paired-end reads containing CDR3. TCRdb reprocessed the 5' RACE reads with MiXCR, giving one entry per CDR3 protein. Of hundreds of thousands of distinct CDR3 sequences listed, about 54% were seen once; the top ten hold about two fifths.

The rearrangement joins TRBV3-1 to TRBJ2-1, with TRBD1 identical over 7 bases. The sequenced sample was blood. This clonotype originated in a man in his sixties in good health. This chain's CDR3 is CASSQGTGNEQFF. The DNA of the CDR3 is TGTGCCAGCAGCCAAGGGACAGGAAATGAGCAGTTCTTC.